The present TCR beta chain was sequenced within a study of T-cell reconstitution after alpha-beta-depleted transplantation in children. Study observations and caveats: Newly generated T cells supplied most T-cell counts and diversity one year post-transplant. Two months or so post-transplant, alpha-beta T cells reportedly derived from several hundred expanded graft clones. Surviving recipient T cells and thymic progenitors accounted for the high day-60 TCRbeta diversity observed in some patients.

This clonotype was counted at least ten times. Its antigen is not known. The CDR3 contains 15 residues. Germline CDR1 MNHEY, CDR2 SVGEGT. With 6 bases clipped from V and 3 bases from J, the junction kept 11 bases outside the gene matches. Unique molecular identifiers tagged the TCRbeta library. TCRdb itself ran the PCR reads through MiXCR, one entry per CDR3 protein. The repertoire consists of roughly 100,000 distinct CDR3 sequences, with roughly 7.1% occurring once and the leading ten covering about a sixth. This chain links TRBV6-2 or TRBV6-3 with TRBJ2-7, with 7 bases aligning to TRBD2. This receptor was obtained from a boy aged 2 to 10 with acute lymphoblastic leukemia, due to receive a stem cell transplant. Sequences were derived from PBMCs, sampled before TCRalphabeta/CD19-depleted stem cell transplant. The CDR3 nucleotides are TGTGCCAGCAGCCCCTGGGAGGGAATGCACTACGAGCAGTACTTC. This codes for CASSPWEGMHYEQYF.